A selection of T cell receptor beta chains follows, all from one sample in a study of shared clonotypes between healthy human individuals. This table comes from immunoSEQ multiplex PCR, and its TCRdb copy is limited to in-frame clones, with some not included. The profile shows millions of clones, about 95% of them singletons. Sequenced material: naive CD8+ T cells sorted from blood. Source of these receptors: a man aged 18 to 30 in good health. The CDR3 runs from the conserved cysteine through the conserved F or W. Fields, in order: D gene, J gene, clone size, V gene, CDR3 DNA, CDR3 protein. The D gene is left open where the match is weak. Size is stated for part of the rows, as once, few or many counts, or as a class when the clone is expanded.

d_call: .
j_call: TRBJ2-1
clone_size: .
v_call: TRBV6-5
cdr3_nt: TGTGCCAGCAGTTACTCGAATTGGGGTACGGATGAGCAGTTCTTC
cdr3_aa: CASSYSNWGTDEQFF

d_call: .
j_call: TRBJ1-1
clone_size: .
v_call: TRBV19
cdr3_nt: TGTGCCAGTAGAACCATGAACACTGAAGCTTTCTTT
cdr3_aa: CASRTMNTEAFF

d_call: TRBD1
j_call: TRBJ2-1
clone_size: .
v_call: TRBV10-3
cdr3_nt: TGTGCCATCAGTGAGCCGCCGTTTAAATCCGGGACAGGGGGTATCAATGAGCAGTTCTTC
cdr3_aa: CAISEPPFKSGTGGINEQFF

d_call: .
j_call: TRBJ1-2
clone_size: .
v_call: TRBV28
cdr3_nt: TGTGCCAGTTGGAGGGTTGACTACACCTTC
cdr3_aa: CASWRVDYTF

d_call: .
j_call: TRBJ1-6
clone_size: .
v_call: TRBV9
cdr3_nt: TGTGCCAGCAGCCTGTCCGGAGGAGATTCACCCCTCCACTTT
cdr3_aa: CASSLSGGDSPLHF

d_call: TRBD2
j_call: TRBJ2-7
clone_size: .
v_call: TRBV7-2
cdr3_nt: TGTGCCAGCAGCTTAGGGTCGACTAGCGGGTACTACGAGCAGTACTTC
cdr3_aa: CASSLGSTSGYYEQYF

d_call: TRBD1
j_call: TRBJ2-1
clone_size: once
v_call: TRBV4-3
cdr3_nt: TGCGCCAGCAGCCAAGAACCTGGGTCAGGGGGCACCTACAATGAGCAGTTCTTC
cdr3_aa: CASSQEPGSGGTYNEQFF

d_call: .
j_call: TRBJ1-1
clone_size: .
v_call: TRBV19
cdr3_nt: TGTGCCACTCGGGAGCCCCGGAGCACTGAAGCTTTCTTT
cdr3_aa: CATREPRSTEAFF

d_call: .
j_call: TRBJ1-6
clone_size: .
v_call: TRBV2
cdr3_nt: TGTGCCAGCAGTGAGGGGACCTATAATTCACCCCTCCACTTT
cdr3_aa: CASSEGTYNSPLHF

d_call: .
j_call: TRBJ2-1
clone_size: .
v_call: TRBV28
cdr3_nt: TGTGCCAGCAGTTTATTCAGGGAAGGGAATGAGCAGTTCTTC
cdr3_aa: CASSLFREGNEQFF

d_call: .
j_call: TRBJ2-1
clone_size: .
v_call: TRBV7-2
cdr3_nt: TGTGCCAGCAGCTTTACGGCTAGGGGATACAATGAGCAGTTCTTC
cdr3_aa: CASSFTARGYNEQFF

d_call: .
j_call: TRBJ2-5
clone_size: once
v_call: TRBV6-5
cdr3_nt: TGTGCCAGCAGTACAGCCCTCGTGGGGACCCAGTACTTC
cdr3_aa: CASSTALVGTQYF

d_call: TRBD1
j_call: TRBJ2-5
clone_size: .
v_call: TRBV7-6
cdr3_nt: TGTGCCAGCAGCTCTACAGGGGGCGCGGAGACCCAGTACTTC
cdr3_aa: CASSSTGGAETQYF

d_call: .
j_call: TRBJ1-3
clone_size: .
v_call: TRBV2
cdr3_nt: TGTGCCAGCAGTGAAGGGGGCGAGGGGCAATCTGGAAACACCATATATTTT
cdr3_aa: CASSEGGEGQSGNTIYF

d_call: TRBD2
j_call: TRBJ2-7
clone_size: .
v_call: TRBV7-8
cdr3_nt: TGTGCCAGCAGCTTGCTAGCGGGAGTATGGTACGAGCAGTACTTC
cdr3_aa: CASSLLAGVWYEQYF

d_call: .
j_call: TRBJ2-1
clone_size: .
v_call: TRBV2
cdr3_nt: TGTGCCAGCAGTGATCGGACCGATGATATCTCCTACAATGAGCAGTTCTTC
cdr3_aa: CASSDRTDDISYNEQFF

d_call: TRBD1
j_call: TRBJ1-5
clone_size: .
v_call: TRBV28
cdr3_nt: TGTGCCAGCAGTTTAAGACAGGGGGCGGTTCAGCCCCAGCATTTT
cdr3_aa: CASSLRQGAVQPQHF

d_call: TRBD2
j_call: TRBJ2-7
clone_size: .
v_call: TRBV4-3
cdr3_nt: TGCGCCAGCAGCTCCCTCGGGGGGAGGTCCGAGCAGTACTTC
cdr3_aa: CASSSLGGRSEQYF

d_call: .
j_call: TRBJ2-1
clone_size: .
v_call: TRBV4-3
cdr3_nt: TGCGCCAGCAGCCAAGATTACGTCACCCCCTACAATGAGCAGTTCTTC
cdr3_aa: CASSQDYVTPYNEQFF

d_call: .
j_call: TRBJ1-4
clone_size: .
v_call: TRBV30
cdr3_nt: TGTGCGACGGCTCCGGTTAATGAAAAACTGTTTTTT
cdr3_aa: CATAPVNEKLFF

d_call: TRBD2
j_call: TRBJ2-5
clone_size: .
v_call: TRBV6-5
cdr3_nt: TGTGCCAGCAGTGGACTAGCGGGAGAGGAGACCCAGTACTTC
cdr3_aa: CASSGLAGEETQYF

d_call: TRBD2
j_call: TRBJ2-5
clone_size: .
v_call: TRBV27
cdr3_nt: TGTGCCAGCAGTTTCCTGGGGGGGGTCGGAGAGACCCAGTACTTC
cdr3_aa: CASSFLGGVGETQYF

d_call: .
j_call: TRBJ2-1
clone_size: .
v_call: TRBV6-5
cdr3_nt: TGTGCCAGCAGTTACTCGGGAGAGGGTGCGGGTGAGCAGTTCTTC
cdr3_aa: CASSYSGEGAGEQFF

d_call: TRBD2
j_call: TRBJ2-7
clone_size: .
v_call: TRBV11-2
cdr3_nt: TGTGCCAGCAGCCCCAGCCGGGACTACAACTACGAGCAGTACTTC
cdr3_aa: CASSPSRDYNYEQYF

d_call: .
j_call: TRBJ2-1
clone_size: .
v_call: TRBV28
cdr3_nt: TGTGCCAGCCGACGGGGCGGTACCTACAATGAGCAGTTCTTC
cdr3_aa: CASRRGGTYNEQFF

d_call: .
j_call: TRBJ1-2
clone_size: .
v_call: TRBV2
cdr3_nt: TGTGCCAGCAGTGGGGGGGAAGGTTATGGCTACACCTTC
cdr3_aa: CASSGGEGYGYTF

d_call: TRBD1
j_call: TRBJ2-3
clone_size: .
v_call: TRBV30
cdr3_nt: TGTGCCTACAGGACAGGGGCCGAAGATACGCAGTATTTT
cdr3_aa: CAYRTGAEDTQYF

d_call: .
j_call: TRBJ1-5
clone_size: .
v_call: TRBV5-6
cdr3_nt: TGTGCCAGCAGCTTGACAAGCAATCAGCCCCAGCATTTT
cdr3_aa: CASSLTSNQPQHF

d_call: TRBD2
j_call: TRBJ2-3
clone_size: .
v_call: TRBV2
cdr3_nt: TGTGCCAGCAGTGAAGGGGGTAGCGGGGGCTTATCTAGCACAGATACGCAGTATTTT
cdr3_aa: CASSEGGSGGLSSTDTQYF

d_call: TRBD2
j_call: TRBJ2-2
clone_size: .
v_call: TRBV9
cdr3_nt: TGTGCCAGCAGGTTAGCGGGACCGGGCACCGGGGAGCTGTTTTTT
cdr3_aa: CASRLAGPGTGELFF

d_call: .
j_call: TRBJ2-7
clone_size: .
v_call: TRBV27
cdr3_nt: TGTGCCAGCAGTTTATCGAACCAGGGGCGGTCCTCCTACGAGCAGTACTTC
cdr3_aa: CASSLSNQGRSSYEQYF

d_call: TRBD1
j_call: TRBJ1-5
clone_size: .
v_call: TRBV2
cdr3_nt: TGTGCCAGCAGTTATGTTGGGACAGAGAATCAGCCCCAGCATTTT
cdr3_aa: CASSYVGTENQPQHF

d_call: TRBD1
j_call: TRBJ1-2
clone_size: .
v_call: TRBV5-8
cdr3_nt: TGTGCCAGCAGCTCGAAGGGGGCCGAGGACTATGGCTACACCTTC
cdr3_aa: CASSSKGAEDYGYTF

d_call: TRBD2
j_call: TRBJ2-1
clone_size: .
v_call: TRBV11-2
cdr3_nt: TGTGCCAGCAGCTGGTCATCGGGACTAGCGGGAAACAATGAGCAGTTCTTC
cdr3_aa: CASSWSSGLAGNNEQFF

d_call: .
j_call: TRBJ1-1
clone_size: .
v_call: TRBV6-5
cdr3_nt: TGTGCCAGCAGTTATGGGGGCCGGTACACTGAAGCTTTCTTT
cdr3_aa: CASSYGGRYTEAFF

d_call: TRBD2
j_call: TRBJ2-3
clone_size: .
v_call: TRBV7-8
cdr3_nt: TGTGCCAGCAGCTACCACGCATTTACTAGCGGGGACACAGATACGCAGTATTTT
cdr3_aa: CASSYHAFTSGDTDTQYF

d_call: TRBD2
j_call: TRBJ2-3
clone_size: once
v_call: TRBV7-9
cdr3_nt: TGTGCCAGCAGTACCAGCGGGGGCACAGATACGCAGTATTTT
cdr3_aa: CASSTSGGTDTQYF

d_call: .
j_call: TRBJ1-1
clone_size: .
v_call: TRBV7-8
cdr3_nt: TGTGCCAGCAGCCCCTGGACGGAGGGGAACACTGAAGCTTTCTTT
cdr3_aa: CASSPWTEGNTEAFF

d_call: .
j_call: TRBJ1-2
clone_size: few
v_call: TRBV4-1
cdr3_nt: TGCGCCAGCAGCCAAGTGTCTATTAACTATGGCTACACCTTC
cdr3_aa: CASSQVSINYGYTF

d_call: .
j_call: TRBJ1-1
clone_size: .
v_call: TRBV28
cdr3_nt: TGTGCCAGCAGCCCGACCGACCGAGCTTTCTTT
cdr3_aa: CASSPTDRAFF

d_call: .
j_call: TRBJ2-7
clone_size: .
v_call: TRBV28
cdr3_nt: TGTGCCAGCAGTCAGACCCAAAGCTCCTACGAGCAGTACTTC
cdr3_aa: CASSQTQSSYEQYF

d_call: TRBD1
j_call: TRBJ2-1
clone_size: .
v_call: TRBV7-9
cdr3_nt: TGTGCCAGCAGCGTTGGTGTAACAGGGGGGAGCTCCTACAATGAGCAGTTCTTC
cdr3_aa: CASSVGVTGGSSYNEQFF

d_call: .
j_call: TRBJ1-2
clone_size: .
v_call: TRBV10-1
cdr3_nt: TGCGCCAGCAGTGAGTCAGGGAGTTACGGCTACACCTTC
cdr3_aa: CASSESGSYGYTF

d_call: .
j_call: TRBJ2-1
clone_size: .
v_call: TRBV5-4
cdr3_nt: TGTGCCAGCAGTGCCGGGCTCTTAGGGGATGAGCAGTTCTTC
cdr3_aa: CASSAGLLGDEQFF

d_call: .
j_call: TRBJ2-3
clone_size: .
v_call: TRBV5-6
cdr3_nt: TGTGCCAGCAGCTCCGAGACGGTCCCAGTTAGGGGGCAGTATTTT
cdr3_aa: CASSSETVPVRGQYF

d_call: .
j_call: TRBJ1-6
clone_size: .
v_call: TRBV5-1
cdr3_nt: TGCGCCAGCAGCCCGGCCCGGGGATTTGGGTCACCCCTCCACTTT
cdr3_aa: CASSPARGFGSPLHF

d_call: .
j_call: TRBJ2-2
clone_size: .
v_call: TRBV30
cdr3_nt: TGTGCCTGGAGTGTCGGCGACGGGGAGCTGTTTTTT
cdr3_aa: CAWSVGDGELFF

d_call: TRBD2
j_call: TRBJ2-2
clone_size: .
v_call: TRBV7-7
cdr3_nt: TGTGCTAGCAGCGCGACCGGGACTAGCGGGAGGGATAAGTACACCGGGGAGCTGTTTTTT
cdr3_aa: CASSATGTSGRDKYTGELFF

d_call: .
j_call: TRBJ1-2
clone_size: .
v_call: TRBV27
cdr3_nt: TGTGCCAGCAGTAGGGGGGATGGCTACACCTTC
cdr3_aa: CASSRGDGYTF

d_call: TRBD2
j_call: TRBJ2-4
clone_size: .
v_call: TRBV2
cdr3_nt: TGTGCCAGCAGTGAGCTTCCGGGAGGGGAAAACATTCAGTACTTC
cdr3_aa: CASSELPGGENIQYF